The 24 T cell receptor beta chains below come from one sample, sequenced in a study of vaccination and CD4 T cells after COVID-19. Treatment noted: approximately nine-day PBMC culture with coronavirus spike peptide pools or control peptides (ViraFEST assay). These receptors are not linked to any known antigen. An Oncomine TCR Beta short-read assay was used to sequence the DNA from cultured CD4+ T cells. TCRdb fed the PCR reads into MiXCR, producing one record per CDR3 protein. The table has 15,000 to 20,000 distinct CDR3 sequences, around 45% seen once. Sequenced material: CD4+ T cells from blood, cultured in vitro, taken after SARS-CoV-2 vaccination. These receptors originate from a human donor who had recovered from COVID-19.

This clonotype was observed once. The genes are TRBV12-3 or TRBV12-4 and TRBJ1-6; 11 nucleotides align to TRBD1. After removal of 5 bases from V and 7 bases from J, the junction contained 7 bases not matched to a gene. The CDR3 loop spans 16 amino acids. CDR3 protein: CASSRTRDRGNSPLHF. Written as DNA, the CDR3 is TGTGCCAGCAGTCGAACCCGGGACAGGGGGAATTCACCCCTCCACTTT.

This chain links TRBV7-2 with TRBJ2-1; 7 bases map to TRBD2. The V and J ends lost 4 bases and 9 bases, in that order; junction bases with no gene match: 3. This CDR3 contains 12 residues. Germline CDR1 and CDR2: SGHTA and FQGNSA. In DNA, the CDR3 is TGTGCCAGCAGCTCCGGGGGGTTTGAGCAGTTCTTC. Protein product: CASSSGGFEQFF.

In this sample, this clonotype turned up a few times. CDR3: CASSLEGGSSYNSPLHF. The CDR3 region has the DNA TGTGCCAGCAGCTTAGAGGGCGGTAGCTCCTATAATTCACCCCTCCACTTT. The J gene is TRBJ1-6, the V gene TRBV7-2; unclear D gene. This CDR3 has 17 amino acids. Germline-derived CDR1 and CDR2 are SGHTA and FQGNSA. V lost 1 base and J lost 0, with 10 bases in between.

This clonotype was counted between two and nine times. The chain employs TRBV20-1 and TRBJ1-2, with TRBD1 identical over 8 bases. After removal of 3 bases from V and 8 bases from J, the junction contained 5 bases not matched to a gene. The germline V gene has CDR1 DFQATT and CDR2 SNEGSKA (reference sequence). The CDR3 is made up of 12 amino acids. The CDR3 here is CSASQGARGYTF. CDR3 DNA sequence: TGCAGTGCTAGTCAGGGGGCGCGGGGCTACACCTTC.

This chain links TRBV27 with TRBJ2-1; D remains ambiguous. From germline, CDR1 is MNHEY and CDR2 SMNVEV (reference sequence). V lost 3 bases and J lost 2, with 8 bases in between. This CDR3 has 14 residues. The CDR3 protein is CASSFSEAYNEQFF. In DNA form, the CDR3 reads TGTGCCAGCAGTTTTTCCGAGGCCTACAATGAGCAGTTCTTC.

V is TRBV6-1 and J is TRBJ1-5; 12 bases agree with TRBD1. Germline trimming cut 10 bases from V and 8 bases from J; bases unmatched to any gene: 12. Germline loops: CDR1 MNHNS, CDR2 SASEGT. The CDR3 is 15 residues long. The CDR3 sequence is CATGVGQGALEPQHF. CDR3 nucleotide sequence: TGTGCCACGGGCGTGGGACAGGGGGCCCTGGAGCCCCAGCATTTT.

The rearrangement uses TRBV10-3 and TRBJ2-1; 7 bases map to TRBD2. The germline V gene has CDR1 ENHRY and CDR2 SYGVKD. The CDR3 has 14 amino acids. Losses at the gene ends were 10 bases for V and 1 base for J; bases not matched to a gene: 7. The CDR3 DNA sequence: TGTGCCACCTCCACGGGAGGATCCTACAATGAGCAGTTCTTC. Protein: CATSTGGSYNEQFF.

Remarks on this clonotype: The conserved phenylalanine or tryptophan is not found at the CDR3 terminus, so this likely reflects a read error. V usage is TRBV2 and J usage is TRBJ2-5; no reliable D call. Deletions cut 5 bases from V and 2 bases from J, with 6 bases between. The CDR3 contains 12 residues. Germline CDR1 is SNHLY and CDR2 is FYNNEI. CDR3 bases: TGTGCCAGCAGTCCTTCTCAAGAGACCCAGTACTTA. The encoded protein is CASSPSQETQYL.

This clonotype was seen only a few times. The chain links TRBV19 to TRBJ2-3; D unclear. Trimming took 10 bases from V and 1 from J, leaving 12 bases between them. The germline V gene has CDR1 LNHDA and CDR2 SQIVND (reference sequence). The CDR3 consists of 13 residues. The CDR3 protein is CATRPQGTDTQYF. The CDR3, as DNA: TGTGCCACACGACCCCAGGGCACAGATACGCAGTATTTT.

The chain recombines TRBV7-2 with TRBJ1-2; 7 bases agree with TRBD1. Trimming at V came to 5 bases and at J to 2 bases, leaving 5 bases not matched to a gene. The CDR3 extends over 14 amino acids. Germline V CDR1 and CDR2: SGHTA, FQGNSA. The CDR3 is CASSRDSSNYGYTF. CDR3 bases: TGTGCCAGCAGCCGGGACAGCTCCAACTATGGCTACACCTTC.

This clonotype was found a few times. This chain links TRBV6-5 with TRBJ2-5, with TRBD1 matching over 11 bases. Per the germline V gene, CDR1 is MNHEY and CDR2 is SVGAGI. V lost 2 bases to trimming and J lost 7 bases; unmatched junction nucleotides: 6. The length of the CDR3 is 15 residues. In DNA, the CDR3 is TGTGCCAGCAGTTACGGACAGGGGGCGGTTGGGACCCAGTACTTC. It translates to CASSYGQGAVGTQYF.

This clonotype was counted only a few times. The CDR3 reads CASSDRRYNSPLHF. In nucleotides, the CDR3 is TGTGCCAGCAGTGACAGGAGATATAATTCACCCCTCCACTTT. The chain links TRBV6-1 to TRBJ1-6, with D unclear. Trimming left V 3 bases short and J 4 bases short, with 7 bases between. The germline V gene has CDR1 MNHNS and CDR2 SASEGT. The CDR3 is 14 amino acids.

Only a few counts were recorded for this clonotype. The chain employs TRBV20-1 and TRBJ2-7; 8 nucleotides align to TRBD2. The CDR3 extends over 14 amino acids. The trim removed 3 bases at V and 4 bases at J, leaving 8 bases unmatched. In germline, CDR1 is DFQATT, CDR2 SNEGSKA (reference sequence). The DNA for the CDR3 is TGCAGTGCTAGTCTGGCGGGAGGTGGTTACGAGCAGTACTTC. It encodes CSASLAGGGYEQYF.

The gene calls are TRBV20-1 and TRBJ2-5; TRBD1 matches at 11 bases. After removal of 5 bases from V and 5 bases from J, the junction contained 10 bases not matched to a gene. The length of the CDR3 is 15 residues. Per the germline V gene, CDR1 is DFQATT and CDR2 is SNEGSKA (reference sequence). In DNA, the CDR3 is TGCAGTGCTCCTCGGACAGGGGGCATTGTGGAGACCCAGTACTTC. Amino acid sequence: CSAPRTGGIVETQYF.

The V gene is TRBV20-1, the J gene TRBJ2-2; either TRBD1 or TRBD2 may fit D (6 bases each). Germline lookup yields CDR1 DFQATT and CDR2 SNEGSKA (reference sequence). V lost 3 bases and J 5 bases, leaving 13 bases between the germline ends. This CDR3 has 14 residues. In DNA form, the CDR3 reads TGCAGTGCTAGGGAGGGGGGCGGAACCGGGGAGCTGTTTTTT. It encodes CSAREGGGTGELFF.

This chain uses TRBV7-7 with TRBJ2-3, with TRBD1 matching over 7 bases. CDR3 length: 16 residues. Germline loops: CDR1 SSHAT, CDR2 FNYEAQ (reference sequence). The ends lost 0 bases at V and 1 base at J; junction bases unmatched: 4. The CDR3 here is CASSLAYDRGTDTQYF. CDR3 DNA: TGTGCCAGCAGCTTAGCGTACGACAGGGGCACAGATACGCAGTATTTT. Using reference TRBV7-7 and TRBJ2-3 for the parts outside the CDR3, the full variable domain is GAGVSQSPRYKVTKRGQDVTLRCDPISSHATLYWYQQALGQGPEFLTYFNYEAQPDKSGLPSDRFSAERPEGSISTLTIQRTEQRDSAMYRCASSLAYDRGTDTQYFGPGTRLTVL.

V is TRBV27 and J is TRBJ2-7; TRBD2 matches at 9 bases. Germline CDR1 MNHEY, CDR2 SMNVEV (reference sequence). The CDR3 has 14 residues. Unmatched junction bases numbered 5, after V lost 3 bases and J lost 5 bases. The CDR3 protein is CASSFGREGHEQYF. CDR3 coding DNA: TGTGCCAGCAGTTTCGGGCGGGAGGGCCACGAGCAGTACTTC.

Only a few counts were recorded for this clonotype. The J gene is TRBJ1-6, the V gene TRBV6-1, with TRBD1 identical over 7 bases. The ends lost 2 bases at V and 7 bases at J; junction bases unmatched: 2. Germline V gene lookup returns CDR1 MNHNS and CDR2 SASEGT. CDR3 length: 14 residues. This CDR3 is CASSERTGNSPLHF. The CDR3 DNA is TGTGCCAGCAGTGAACGGACAGGCAATTCACCCCTCCACTTT.

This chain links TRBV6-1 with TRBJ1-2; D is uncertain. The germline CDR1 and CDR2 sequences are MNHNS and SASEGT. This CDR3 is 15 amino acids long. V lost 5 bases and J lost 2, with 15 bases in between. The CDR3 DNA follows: TGTGCCAGCAGTCCCCAAGGCAGTTCGAACTATGGCTACACCTTC. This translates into CASSPQGSSNYGYTF.

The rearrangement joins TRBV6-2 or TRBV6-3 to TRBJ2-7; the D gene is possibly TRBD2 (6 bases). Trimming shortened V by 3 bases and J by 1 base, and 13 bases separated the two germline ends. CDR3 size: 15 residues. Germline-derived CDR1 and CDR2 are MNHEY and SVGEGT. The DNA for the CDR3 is TGTGCCAGCAGTTATGCGGGAAGCTCGTCCTACGAGCAGTACTTC. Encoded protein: CASSYAGSSSYEQYF.

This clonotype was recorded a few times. CDR3 in amino acids: CASSLAGDRGVRGYTF. CDR3 bases: TGTGCCAGCAGTTTAGCGGGGGACAGGGGAGTACGTGGCTACACCTTC. This chain uses TRBV27 with TRBJ1-2, with TRBD1 identical over 10 bases. The V segment lost 2 bases and the J segment 7 bases; nucleotides outside the gene matches: 10. The CDR3 runs 16 residues. Germline values: CDR1 MNHEY, CDR2 SMNVEV (reference sequence).

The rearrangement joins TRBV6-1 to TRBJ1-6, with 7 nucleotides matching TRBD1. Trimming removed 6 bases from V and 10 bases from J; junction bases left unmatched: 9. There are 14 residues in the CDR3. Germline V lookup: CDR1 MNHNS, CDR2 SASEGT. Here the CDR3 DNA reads TGTGCCAGCAGGCCCGGGACAGAGAGCTCACCCCTCCACTTT. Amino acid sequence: CASRPGTESSPLHF.

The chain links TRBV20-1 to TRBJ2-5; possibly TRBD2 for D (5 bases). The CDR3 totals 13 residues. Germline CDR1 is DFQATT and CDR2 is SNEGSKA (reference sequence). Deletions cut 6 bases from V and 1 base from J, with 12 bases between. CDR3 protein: CSALWAGQETQYF. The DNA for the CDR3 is TGCAGTGCACTTTGGGCGGGCCAAGAGACCCAGTACTTC.

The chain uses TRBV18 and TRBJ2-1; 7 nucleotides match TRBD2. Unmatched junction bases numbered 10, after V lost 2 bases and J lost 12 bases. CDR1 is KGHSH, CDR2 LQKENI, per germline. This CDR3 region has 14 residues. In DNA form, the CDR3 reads TGTGCCAGCTCACCAAGAGATCCAGGGAGGGGGCAGTTCTTC. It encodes CASSPRDPGRGQFF. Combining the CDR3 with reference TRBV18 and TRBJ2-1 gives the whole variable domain NAGVMQNPRHLVRRRGQEARLRCSPMKGHSHVYWYRQLPEEGLKFMVYLQKENIIDESGMPKERFSAEFPKEGPSILRIQQVVRGDSAAYFCASSPRDPGRGQFFGPGTRLTVL.